What follows describes a single T cell receptor (beta chain). The data were obtained in a study of OX40 agonist ivuxolimab in advanced cancers. Whole-study context: Patients received the agonistic anti-OX40 (CD134) antibody ivuxolimab.

The length of the CDR3 is 14 residues. Trimming shortened V by 3 bases and J by 2 bases, and 8 bases separated the two germline ends. The V gene's germline CDR1 is SGDLS and CDR2 YYNGEE. Clones were read by immunoSEQ multiplex PCR, and TCRdb kept only the in-frame ones, dropping some. The table records approximately 81,000 clones, about 92% of them present only once. The sequencing used CD4+ or CD8+ T cells sorted from blood, collected in a trial of the OX40 agonist ivuxolimab. The V call is TRBV9, the J call TRBJ2-2; D is unresolved. The receptor comes from an adult with an advanced solid tumor such as melanoma, head and neck, liver or kidney cancer. In DNA form, the CDR3 reads TGTGCCAGCAGCGCCTACATTAACACCGGGGAGCTGTTTTTT. Its protein is CASSAYINTGELFF.